This T cell receptor (beta chain) was identified in a study of shared clonotypes between healthy human individuals. Germline V gene data show CDR1 as SGHAT and CDR2 as FQNNGV. CDR3 length: 12 amino acids. The V end lost 4 bases, the J end lost 0 bases, and 4 bases lay between the germline ends. The data were produced by immunoSEQ multiplex PCR, yet TCRdb's version contains in-frame clones alone and is incomplete. The profile shows more than 500,000 clones, roughly 95% of them singletons. Sequencing used naive CD4+ T cells sorted from blood. Indicated subset: CD45RA+ positively selected. The gene calls are TRBV11-2 and TRBJ2-7; D is uncertain. The sequence was obtained from a woman aged 25 to 45 in good health. The CDR3 DNA sequence: TGTGCCAGCAGCTCGGCCTCCTACGAGCAGTACTTC. The encoded protein is CASSSASYEQYF.